The entry below describes one T cell receptor (beta chain). The antigen remains unidentified. This record comes from a study of T cell responses to AZD1222 COVID-19 vaccine. Findings and caveats of the study: CD4 TCRs covered the whole spike, strongest at regions 160-218 and 743-854. Following two doses of AZD1222, Spike-specific TCR breadth and depth rose.

Data came from immunoSEQ multiplex PCR; TCRdb stores just in-frame clones and leaves some out. The sample yields over 120,000 clones, around nine tenths seen once. V shed 3 bases, J shed 2 bases, and the junction held 5 bases outside the gene matches. The CDR3 sequence is 15 residues long. Germline CDR1 and CDR2: SEHNR and FQNEAQ (reference sequence). The input for sequencing was peripheral blood, taken on day 0 of AZD1222 vaccination. The V and J genes are TRBV7-9 and TRBJ1-2, with 8 bases that match TRBD1. The TCR comes from an adult in good health. The CDR3 bases are TGTGCCAGCAGCTTTACCGGGACAGGAAACTATGGCTACACCTTC. Translating gives CASSFTGTGNYGYTF. Full variable domain (missing parts from reference TRBV7-9 and TRBJ1-2): DTGVSQNPRHKITKRGQNVTFRCDPISEHNRLYWYRQTLGQGPEFLTYFQNEAQLEKSRLLSDRFSAERPKGSFSTLEIQRTEQGDSAMYLCASSFTGTGNYGYTFGSGTRLTVV.